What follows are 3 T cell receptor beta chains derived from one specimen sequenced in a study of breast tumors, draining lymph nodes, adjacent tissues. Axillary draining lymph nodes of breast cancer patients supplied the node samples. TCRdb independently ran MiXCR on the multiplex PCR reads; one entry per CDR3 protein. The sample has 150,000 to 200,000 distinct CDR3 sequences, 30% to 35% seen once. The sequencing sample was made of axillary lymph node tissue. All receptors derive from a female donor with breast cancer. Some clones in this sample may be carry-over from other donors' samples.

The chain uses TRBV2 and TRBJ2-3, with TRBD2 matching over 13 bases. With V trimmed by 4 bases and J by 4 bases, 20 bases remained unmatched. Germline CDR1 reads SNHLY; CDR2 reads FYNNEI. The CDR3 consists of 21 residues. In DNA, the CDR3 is TGTGCCAGCAGTGCAGACCGCAAACTAGCGGGGGGGCCGGTGTCCGCAGATACGCAGTATTTT. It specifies CASSADRKLAGGPVSADTQYF.

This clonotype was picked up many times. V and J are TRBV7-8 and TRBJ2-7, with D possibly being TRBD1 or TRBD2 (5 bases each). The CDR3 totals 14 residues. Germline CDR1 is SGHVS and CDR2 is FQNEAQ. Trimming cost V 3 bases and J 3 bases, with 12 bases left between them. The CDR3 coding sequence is TGTGCCAGCAGCTTTGACCGGGGCCACTACGAGCAGTACTTC. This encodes CASSFDRGHYEQYF.

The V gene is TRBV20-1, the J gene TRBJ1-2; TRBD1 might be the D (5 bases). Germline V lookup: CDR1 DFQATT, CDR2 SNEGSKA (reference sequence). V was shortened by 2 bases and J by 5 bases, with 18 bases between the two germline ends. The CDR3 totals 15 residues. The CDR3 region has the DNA TGCAGTGCTAGAACAGCCTCTGGGGCGCATTATGGCTACACCTTC. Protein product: CSARTASGAHYGYTF.